One sample yielded the 21 T cell receptor beta chains listed below, sequenced in a study of blood T cells in healthy people across ages (dated by TCRdb to the mid-2010s). The method was 5' RACE. Sequencing relied on an Illumina HiSeq 2500. A second PCR of roughly 6 to 11 cycles was run with a J-beta primer mix and a sample-barcoded 5' primer. TCRdb redid the processing of the public reads, applying fastp at Q25 and MiXCR, and retained in-frame beta chains. Rows are unified per CDR3 protein, each entry keeping the most common DNA and genes. The sample includes 1,300,000 or so distinct CDR3 sequences, with roughly 59% observed a single time. The top ten constitute roughly 7% of the sample. The sequencing input was blood. The receptors were gathered from a man between 18 and 29 years old in good health.

V is TRBV9 and J is TRBJ1-2; D is unresolved. The germline V gene has CDR1 SGDLS and CDR2 YYNGEE. The CDR3 runs to 11 residues. The V gene lost 0 bases and the J gene lost 8 bases, with 5 bases spanning the gap. DNA of the CDR3: TGTGCCAGCAGCGTAGTGGTGGGCTACACCTTC. Its translation: CASSVVVGYTF.

The chain couples TRBV5-1 to TRBJ2-7; 7 nucleotides line up with TRBD2. V was clipped by 4 bases and J by 1 base; unmatched bases: 11. CDR3 length: 16 residues. CDR1 and CDR2 (germline): SGHRS, YFSETQ. The CDR3 loop reads CASSPEAGVSSYEQYF. DNA of the CDR3: TGCGCCAGCAGCCCAGAGGCGGGGGTTTCTTCCTACGAGCAGTACTTC.

The chain recombines TRBV10-3 with TRBJ2-7; 9 bases align to TRBD2. The CDR3 covers 17 residues. The J segment lost 4 bases and the V segment lost 0 bases, leaving 10 bases of the junction unmatched. Germline CDR1 and CDR2: ENHRY and SYGVKD. The CDR3 loop reads CAISESIQASGIYEQYF. The CDR3 nucleotides are TGTGCCATCAGTGAGTCGATTCAGGCTAGCGGGATTTACGAGCAGTACTTC.

The chain is built from TRBV7-9 and TRBJ1-5; D possibly corresponds to TRBD1 (6 bases). Germline assignment: CDR1 SEHNR and CDR2 FQNEAQ (reference sequence). This CDR3 is built from 16 residues. V lost 1 base to trimming and J lost 8 bases, with 18 bases between them. DNA for the CDR3: TGTGCCAGCAGCTTAGTTTTCACAGGGAAAGGGGAGCCCCAGCATTTT. It specifies CASSLVFTGKGEPQHF.

The chain recombines TRBV7-9 with TRBJ2-7, with TRBD1 as a possible D gene (6 bases). Matching the DNA end better, TRBJ2-1 makes the J call doubtful. From germline, CDR1 is SEHNR and CDR2 FQNEAQ (reference sequence). The CDR3 spans 13 residues. CDR3 region: CASSLVGASEQFF. Written as DNA, the CDR3 is TGTGCCAGCAGCTTAGTGGGGGCAAGTGAGCAGTTCTTC.

The rearrangement links TRBV4-1 to TRBJ1-4, with 9 bases that match TRBD1. After removal of 4 bases from V and 7 bases from J, the junction contained 16 bases not matched to a gene. The CDR3 is 18 residues long. Germline CDR1 and CDR2: MGHRA and YSYEKL. The CDR3 is CASSLTTGQGIGGEKLFF. CDR3 sequence (DNA): TGCGCCAGCAGCCTGACTACGGGACAGGGTATCGGCGGTGAAAAACTGTTTTTT.

Here the CDR3 DNA reads TGTGCCAGCGTCCGCCTAGCTTTCGGGGATGAGCAGTTCTTC. Protein product: CASVRLAFGDEQFF. The chain recombines TRBV28 with TRBJ2-1, with D tentatively TRBD2 (5 bases). CDR1 and CDR2 from the germline V gene are MDHEN and SYDVKM. This CDR3 has 14 amino acids. Trimming stripped 8 bases from V and 8 bases from J, with 19 bases between.

The CDR3 sequence is CASSPLTGLDGYTF. CDR3 DNA: TGTGCCAGCAGCCCCTTGACAGGGTTAGATGGCTACACCTTC. The genes are TRBV3-1 and TRBJ1-2, with 7 bases fitting TRBD1. V lost 4 bases and J lost 6; bases outside the gene matches: 8. CDR1 and CDR2 from the germline V gene are LGHDT and YNNKEL (reference sequence). This CDR3 region has 14 residues.

On this clonotype: A junction end diverges from the germline sequence, so it may reflect a read error. The chain carries TRBV5-5 and TRBJ2-1; the D call may be TRBD1 or TRBD2 (6 bases each). Germline V gives CDR1 SGHKS, CDR2 YYEKEE (reference sequence). The CDR3 is made up of 15 amino acids. CDR3 in DNA: TGTGTCAGCAGCTCCCTCGGGGGCGCTTACAATGAGCAGTTCTTC. Its translation is CVSSSLGGAYNEQFF.

The gene calls are TRBV3-1 and TRBJ1-2; D is ambiguous. The germline V gene encodes CDR1 LGHDT and CDR2 YNNKEL (reference sequence). This CDR3 is 15 amino acids long. Trimming pared 4 bases from V and 5 bases from J, leaving 17 bases between. CDR3 amino acids: CASSRHHRDTYGYTF. The CDR3 DNA is TGTGCCAGCAGCCGCCACCACCGGGATACGTATGGCTACACCTTC.

The sample holds one count of this clonotype. This rearrangement joins TRBV20-1 to TRBJ1-2; TRBD1 matches 12 bases. V lost 0 bases, J lost 2 bases, and 10 bases stayed unmatched. This CDR3 contains 18 residues. CDR1 and CDR2 (germline): DFQATT, SNEGSKA (reference sequence). CDR3 region: CSARDLFPGQGANYGYTF. The CDR3 nucleotides read TGCAGTGCTAGAGACCTATTCCCGGGACAGGGGGCCAACTATGGCTACACCTTC.

The chain joins TRBV7-2 to TRBJ1-1; tentative D call: TRBD1 (5 bases). There are 14 residues in the CDR3. Deletions cut 2 bases from V and 1 base from J, with 8 bases between. CDR1 is SGHTA, CDR2 FQGNSA, per germline. The CDR3 spells CASSLKGRNTEAFF. As DNA, the CDR3 is TGTGCCAGCAGCTTAAAGGGGAGGAACACTGAAGCTTTCTTT.

This chain connects TRBV6-5 to TRBJ2-1; 9 positions match TRBD1. The CDR3 runs to 14 residues. Germline lookup yields CDR1 MNHEY and CDR2 SVGAGI. Unmatched junction bases numbered 9, after V lost 5 bases and J lost 10 bases. CDR3 sequence reads: CASSQTGTGYEQFF. Written as DNA, the CDR3 is TGTGCCAGCAGTCAAACGGGGACAGGGTACGAGCAGTTCTTC.

The chain couples TRBV20-1 to TRBJ1-3; no clear D gene. Looked up from germline, CDR1 is DFQATT and CDR2 is SNEGSKA (reference sequence). Trimming cost V 3 bases and J 0 bases, with 9 bases left between them. This CDR3 has 14 residues. The CDR3 loop is CSARAGSSGNTIYF. The CDR3 DNA is TGCAGTGCTAGGGCAGGATCCTCTGGAAACACCATATATTTT.

The gene calls are TRBV7-9 and TRBJ1-2; D possibly corresponds to TRBD1 (6 bases). CDR1 is SEHNR, CDR2 FQNEAQ, per germline (reference sequence). The CDR3 is made up of 15 amino acids. Trimming stripped 3 bases from V and 2 bases from J, with 13 bases between. CDR3 amino acids: CASSFGGDKNYGYTF. DNA of the CDR3: TGTGCCAGCAGCTTTGGGGGGGACAAGAACTATGGCTACACCTTC. The complete variable domain, with remaining parts taken from reference TRBV7-9 and TRBJ1-2, reads DTGVSQNPRHKITKRGQNVTFRCDPISEHNRLYWYRQTLGQGPEFLTYFQNEAQLEKSRLLSDRFSAERPKGSFSTLEIQRTEQGDSAMYLCASSFGGDKNYGYTFGSGTRLTVV.

This clonotype was counted a single time. The chain uses TRBV10-2 and TRBJ2-1; TRBD2 aligns across 7 bases. This CDR3 is built from 15 residues. V dropped 2 bases and J dropped 5; count of bases not matched to a gene: 6. Germline values: CDR1 WSHSY, CDR2 SAAADI. Here the CDR3 reads CASSELRELDNEQFF. The CDR3 DNA reads TGCGCCAGCAGTGAGCTGCGGGAGCTGGACAATGAGCAGTTCTTC.

The chain employs TRBV12-3 or TRBV12-4 and TRBJ2-5; D possibly corresponds to TRBD1 (5 bases). The last part of the DNA fits TRBJ2-7 better; the J call may be wrong. CDR3 length: 14 amino acids. The CDR3 protein is CASSQQVSGYEQYF. CDR3 coding DNA: TGTGCCAGCAGCCAACAGGTGTCAGGGTACGAGCAGTACTTC.

The J gene is TRBJ1-1, the V gene TRBV6-2 or TRBV6-3; D gene unclear. V was cut by 3 bases and J by 0 bases, with 11 bases left in between. CDR1 and CDR2 from the germline V gene are MNHEY and SVGEGT. This CDR3 spans 15 amino acids. CDR3: CASSYREKLNTEAFF. The DNA of the CDR3 is TGTGCCAGCAGTTATCGGGAGAAATTGAACACTGAAGCTTTCTTT.

The rearrangement joins TRBV12-3 or TRBV12-4 to TRBJ2-5; 11 positions match TRBD2. The CDR3 contains 16 residues. J gave up 0 bases and V 5 bases, and 5 bases lay outside the gene matches. CDR3 amino acids: CASSNLAGGYQETQYF. CDR3 coding DNA: TGTGCCAGCAGTAATCTAGCGGGAGGCTACCAAGAGACCCAGTACTTC.

This chain uses TRBV14 with TRBJ2-7, with unresolved D. The germline V gene encodes CDR1 SGHDN and CDR2 FVKESK. V was cut by 1 base and J by 1 base, with 8 bases left in between. This CDR3 comprises 14 residues. The CDR3 DNA follows: TGTGCCAGCAGCCAAGGGAATCCATCCTACGAGCAGTACTTC. Its protein product is CASSQGNPSYEQYF. The full variable domain, its missing parts supplied by reference TRBV14 and TRBJ2-7, is EAGVTQFPSHSVIEKGQTVTLRCDPISGHDNLYWYRRVMGKEIKFLLHFVKESKQDESGMPNNRFLAERTGGTYSTLKVQPAELEDSGVYFCASSQGNPSYEQYFGPGTRLTVT.

The chain links TRBV7-9 to TRBJ2-7; D perhaps matches TRBD1 (6 bases). The CDR3 spans 13 residues. V lost 5 bases and J 4 bases, leaving 12 bases between the germline ends. CDR1 and CDR2 from the germline V gene are SEHNR and FQNEAQ (reference sequence). In DNA form, the CDR3 reads TGTGCCAGCAGCATAGACAGGAAGTACGAGCAGTACTTC. The encoded protein is CASSIDRKYEQYF.